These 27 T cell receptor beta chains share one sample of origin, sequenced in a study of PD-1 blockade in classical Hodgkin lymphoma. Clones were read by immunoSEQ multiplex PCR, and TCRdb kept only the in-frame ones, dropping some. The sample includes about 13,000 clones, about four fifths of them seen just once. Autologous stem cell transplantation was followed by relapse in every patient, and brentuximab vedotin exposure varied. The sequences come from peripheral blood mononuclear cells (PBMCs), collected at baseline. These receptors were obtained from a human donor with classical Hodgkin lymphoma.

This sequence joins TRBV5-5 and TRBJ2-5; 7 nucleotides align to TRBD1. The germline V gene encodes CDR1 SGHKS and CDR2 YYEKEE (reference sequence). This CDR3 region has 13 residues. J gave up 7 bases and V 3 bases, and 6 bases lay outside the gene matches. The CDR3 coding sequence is TGTGCCAGCAGCTCAACAGGGGATGGGACCCAGTACTTC. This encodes CASSSTGDGTQYF.

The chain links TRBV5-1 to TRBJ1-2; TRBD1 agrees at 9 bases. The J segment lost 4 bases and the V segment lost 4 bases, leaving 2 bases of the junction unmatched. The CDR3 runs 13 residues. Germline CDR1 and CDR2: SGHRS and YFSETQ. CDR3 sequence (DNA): TGCGCCAGCAGCACGACAGGGGGCTATGGCTACACCTTC. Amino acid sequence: CASSTTGGYGYTF.

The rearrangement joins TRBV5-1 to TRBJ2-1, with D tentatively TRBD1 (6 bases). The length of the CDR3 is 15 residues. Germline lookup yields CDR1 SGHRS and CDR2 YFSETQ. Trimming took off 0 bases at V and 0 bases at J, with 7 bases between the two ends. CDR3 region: CASSLVDSSYNEQFF. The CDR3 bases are TGCGCCAGCAGCTTGGTGGACAGCTCCTACAATGAGCAGTTCTTC. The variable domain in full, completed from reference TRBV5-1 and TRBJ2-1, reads KAGVTQTPRYLIKTRGQQVTLSCSPISGHRSVSWYQQTPGQGLQFLFEYFSETQRNKGNFPGRFSGRQFSNSRSEMNVSTLELGDSALYLCASSLVDSSYNEQFFGPGTRLTVL.

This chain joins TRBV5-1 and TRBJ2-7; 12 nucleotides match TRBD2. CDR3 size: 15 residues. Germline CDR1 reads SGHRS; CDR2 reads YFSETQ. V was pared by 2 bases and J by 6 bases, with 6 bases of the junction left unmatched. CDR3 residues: CASSFSSGGALEQYF. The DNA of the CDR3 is TGCGCCAGCAGCTTTTCTAGCGGGGGGGCCCTCGAGCAGTACTTC. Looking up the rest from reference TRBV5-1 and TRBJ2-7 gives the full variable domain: KAGVTQTPRYLIKTRGQQVTLSCSPISGHRSVSWYQQTPGQGLQFLFEYFSETQRNKGNFPGRFSGRQFSNSRSEMNVSTLELGDSALYLCASSFSSGGALEQYFGPGTRLTVT.

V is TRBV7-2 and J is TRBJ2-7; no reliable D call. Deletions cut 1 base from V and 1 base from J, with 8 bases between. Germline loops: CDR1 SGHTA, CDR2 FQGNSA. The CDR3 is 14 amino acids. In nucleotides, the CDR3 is TGTGCCAGCAGCTTAGGGGTAGGGTCCTACGAGCAGTACTTC. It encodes CASSLGVGSYEQYF.

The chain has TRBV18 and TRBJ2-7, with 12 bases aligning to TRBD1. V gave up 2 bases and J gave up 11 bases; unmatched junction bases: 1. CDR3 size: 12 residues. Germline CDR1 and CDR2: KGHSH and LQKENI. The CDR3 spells CASSPGTGGEYF. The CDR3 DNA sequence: TGTGCCAGCTCACCAGGGACAGGGGGCGAGTACTTC.

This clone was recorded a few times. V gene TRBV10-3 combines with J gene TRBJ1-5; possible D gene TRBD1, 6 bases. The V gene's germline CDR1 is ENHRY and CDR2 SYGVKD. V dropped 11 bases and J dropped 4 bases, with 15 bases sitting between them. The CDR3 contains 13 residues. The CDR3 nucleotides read TGTGCCGTCCAACGGACAGTTAATCAGCCCCAGCATTTT. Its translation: CAVQRTVNQPQHF.

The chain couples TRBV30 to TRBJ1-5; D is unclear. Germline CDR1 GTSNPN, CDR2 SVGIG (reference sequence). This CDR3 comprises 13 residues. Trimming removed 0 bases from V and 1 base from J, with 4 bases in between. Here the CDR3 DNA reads TGTGCCTGGAGTGTACAGAGCAATCAGCCCCAGCATTTT. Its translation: CAWSVQSNQPQHF.

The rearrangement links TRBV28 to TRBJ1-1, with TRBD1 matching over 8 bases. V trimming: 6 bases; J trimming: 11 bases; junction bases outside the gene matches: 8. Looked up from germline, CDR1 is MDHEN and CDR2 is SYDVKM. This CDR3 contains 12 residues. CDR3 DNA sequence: TGTGCCAGCAGCTATGGACAGGGTAAGGCTTTCTTT. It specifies CASSYGQGKAFF.

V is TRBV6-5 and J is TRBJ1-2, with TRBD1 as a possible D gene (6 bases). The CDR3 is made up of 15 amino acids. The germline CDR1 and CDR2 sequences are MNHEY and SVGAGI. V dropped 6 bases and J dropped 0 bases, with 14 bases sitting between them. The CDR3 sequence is CASSKLDRTNYGYTF. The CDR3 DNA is TGTGCCAGCAGCAAGCTCGACAGGACTAACTATGGCTACACCTTC.

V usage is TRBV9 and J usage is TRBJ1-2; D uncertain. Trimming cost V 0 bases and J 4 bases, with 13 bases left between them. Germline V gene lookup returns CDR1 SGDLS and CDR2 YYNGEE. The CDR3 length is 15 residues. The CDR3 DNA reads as TGTGCCAGCAGCGTAGACGGAGTCCCCCTCTATGGCTACACCTTC. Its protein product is CASSVDGVPLYGYTF.

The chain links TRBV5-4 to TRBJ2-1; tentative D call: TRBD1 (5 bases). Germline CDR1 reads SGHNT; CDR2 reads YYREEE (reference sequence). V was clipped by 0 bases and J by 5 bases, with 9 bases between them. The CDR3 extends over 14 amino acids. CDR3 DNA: TGTGCCAGCAGCTTGGACCCAGGGAACAATGAGCAGTTCTTC. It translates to CASSLDPGNNEQFF.

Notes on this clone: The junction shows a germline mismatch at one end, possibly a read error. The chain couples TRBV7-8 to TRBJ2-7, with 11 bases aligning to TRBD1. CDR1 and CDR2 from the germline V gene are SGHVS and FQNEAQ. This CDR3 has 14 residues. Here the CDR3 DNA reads TGTGCCAGCAGCTTGGGACAGGGGGTTGGTTGGGTGCACTTC. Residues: CASSLGQGVGWVHF.

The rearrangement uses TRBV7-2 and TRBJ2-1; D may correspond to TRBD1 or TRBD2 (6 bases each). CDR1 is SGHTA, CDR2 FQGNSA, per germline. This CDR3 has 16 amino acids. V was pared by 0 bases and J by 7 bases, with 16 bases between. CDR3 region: CASSLAGGHYWNEQFF. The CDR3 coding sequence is TGTGCCAGCAGCTTAGCGGGGGGCCACTACTGGAATGAGCAGTTCTTC. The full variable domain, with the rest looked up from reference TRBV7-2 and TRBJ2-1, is GAGVSQSPSNKVTEKGKDVELRCDPISGHTALYWYRQSLGQGLEFLIYFQGNSAPDKSGLPSDRFSAERTGGSVSTLTIQRTQQEDSAVYLCASSLAGGHYWNEQFFGPGTRLTVL.

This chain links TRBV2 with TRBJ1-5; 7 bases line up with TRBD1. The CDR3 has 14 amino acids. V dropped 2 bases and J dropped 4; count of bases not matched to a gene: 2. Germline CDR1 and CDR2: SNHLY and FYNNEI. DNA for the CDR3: TGTGCCAGCAGTGAACAGGGGGGAAATCAGCCCCAGCATTTT. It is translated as CASSEQGGNQPQHF. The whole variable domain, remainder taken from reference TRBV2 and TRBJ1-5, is EPEVTQTPSHQVTQMGQEVILRCVPISNHLYFYWYRQILGQKVEFLVSFYNNEISEKSEIFDDQFSVERPDGSNFTLKIRSTKLEDSAMYFCASSEQGGNQPQHFGDGTRLSIL.

CDR3 bases: TGTGCCAGCAGAGCTAGCGGGGGGGACTACGAGCAGTACTTC. Its translation is CASRASGGDYEQYF. The chain couples TRBV6-5 to TRBJ2-7; 12 bases are a match to TRBD2. Unmatched junction bases numbered 3, after V lost 6 bases and J lost 3 bases. Germline lookup yields CDR1 MNHEY and CDR2 SVGAGI. CDR3 length: 14 amino acids.

CDR3 sequence (DNA): TGCGCCAGACCGCCCCACAGGGGCATCAATTCACCCCTCCACTTT. Translated: CARPPHRGINSPLHF. V is TRBV23-1 and J is TRBJ1-6, with TRBD1 matching over 7 bases. TRBV23-1 is assigned to the ORF class and has an uncertain function. V gave up 9 bases and J gave up 7 bases; unmatched junction bases: 12. This CDR3 has 15 amino acids.

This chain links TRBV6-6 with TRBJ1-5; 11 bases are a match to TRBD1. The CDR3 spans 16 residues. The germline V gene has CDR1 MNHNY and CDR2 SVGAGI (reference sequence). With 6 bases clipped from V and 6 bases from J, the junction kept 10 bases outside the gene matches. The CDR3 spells CASRRPGQGGSQPQHF. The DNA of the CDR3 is TGTGCCAGCAGACGCCCGGGACAGGGGGGCAGTCAGCCCCAGCATTTT.

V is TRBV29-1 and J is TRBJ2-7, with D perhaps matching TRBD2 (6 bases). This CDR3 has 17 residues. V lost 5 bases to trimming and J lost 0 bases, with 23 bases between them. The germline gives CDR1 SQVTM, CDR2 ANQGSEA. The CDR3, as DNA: TGCAGCGTTACTCCCGGAGGAAGGGAGGTGGGCTCCTACGAGCAGTACTTC. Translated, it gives CSVTPGGREVGSYEQYF.

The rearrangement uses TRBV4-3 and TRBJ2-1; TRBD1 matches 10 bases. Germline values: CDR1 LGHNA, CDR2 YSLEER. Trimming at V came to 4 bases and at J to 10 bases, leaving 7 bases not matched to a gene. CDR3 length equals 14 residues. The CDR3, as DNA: TGCGCCAGCAGCCTGGGACAGGGGACTTGGGAGCAGTTCTTC. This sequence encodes CASSLGQGTWEQFF.

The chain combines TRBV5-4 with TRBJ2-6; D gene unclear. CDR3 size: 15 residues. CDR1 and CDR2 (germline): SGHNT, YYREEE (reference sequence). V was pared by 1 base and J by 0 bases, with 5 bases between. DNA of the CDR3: TGTGCCAGCAGCTTGATTCCCTCTGGGGCCAACGTCCTGACTTTC. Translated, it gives CASSLIPSGANVLTF.

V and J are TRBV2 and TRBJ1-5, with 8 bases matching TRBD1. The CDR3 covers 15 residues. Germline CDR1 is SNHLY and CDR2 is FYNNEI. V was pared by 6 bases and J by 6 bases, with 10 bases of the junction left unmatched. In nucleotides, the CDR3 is TGTGCCAGCAGAACGGACAGGGTCGTCGGTCAGCCCCAGCATTTT. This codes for CASRTDRVVGQPQHF.

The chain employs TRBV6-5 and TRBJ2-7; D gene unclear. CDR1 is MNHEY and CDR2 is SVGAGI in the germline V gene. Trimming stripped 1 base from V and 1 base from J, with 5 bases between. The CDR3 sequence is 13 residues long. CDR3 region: CASSYWGSYEQYF. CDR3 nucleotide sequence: TGTGCCAGCAGTTACTGGGGATCCTACGAGCAGTACTTC.

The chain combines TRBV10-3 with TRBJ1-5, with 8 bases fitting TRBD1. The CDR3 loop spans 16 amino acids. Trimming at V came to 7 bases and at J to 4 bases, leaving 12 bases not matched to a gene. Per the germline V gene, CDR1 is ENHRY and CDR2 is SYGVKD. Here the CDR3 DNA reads TGTGCCATCAATACAGTACGACAGGGGATGAATCAGCCCCAGCATTTT. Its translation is CAINTVRQGMNQPQHF.

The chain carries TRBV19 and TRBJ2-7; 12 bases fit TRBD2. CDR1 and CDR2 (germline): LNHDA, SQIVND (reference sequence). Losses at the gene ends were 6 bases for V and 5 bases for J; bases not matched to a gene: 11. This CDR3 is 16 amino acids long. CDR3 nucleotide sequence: TGTGCCAGTAGCCCCTGGCTAGCGGGGGGGCTACACGAGCAGTACTTC. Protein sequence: CASSPWLAGGLHEQYF.

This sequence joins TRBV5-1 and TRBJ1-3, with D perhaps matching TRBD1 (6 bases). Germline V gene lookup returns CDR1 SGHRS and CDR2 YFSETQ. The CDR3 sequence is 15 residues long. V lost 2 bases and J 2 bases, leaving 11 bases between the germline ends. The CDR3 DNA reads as TGCGCCAGCAGCTTAGCGGGGGCGGCTGGAAACACCATATATTTT. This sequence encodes CASSLAGAAGNTIYF.

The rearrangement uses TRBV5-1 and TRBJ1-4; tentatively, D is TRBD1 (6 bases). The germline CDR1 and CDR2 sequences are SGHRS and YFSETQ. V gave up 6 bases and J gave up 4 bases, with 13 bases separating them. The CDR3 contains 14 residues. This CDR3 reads CASKSGADNEKLFF. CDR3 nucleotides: TGCGCCAGCAAGTCAGGGGCCGATAATGAAAAACTGTTTTTT. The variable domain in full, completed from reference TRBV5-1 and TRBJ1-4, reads KAGVTQTPRYLIKTRGQQVTLSCSPISGHRSVSWYQQTPGQGLQFLFEYFSETQRNKGNFPGRFSGRQFSNSRSEMNVSTLELGDSALYLCASKSGADNEKLFFGSGTQLSVL.